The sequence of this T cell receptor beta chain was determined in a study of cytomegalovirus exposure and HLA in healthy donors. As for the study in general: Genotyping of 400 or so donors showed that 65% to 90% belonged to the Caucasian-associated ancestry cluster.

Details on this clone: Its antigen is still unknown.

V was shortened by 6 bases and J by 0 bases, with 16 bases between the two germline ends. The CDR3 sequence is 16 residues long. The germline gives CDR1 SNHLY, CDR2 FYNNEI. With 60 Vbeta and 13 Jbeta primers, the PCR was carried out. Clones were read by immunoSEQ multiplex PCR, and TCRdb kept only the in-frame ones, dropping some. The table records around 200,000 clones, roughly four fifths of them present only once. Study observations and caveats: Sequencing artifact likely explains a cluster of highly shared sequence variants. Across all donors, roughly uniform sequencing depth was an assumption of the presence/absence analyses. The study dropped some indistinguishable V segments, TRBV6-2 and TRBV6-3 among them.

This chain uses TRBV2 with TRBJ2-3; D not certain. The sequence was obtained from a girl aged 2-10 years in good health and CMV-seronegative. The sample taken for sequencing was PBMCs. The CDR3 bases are TGTGCCAGCAGCGCTATTCGGCGGTTGAGCACAGATACGCAGTATTTT. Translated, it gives CASSAIRRLSTDTQYF. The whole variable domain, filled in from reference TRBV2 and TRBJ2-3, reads EPEVTQTPSHQVTQMGQEVILRCVPISNHLYFYWYRQILGQKVEFLVSFYNNEISEKSEIFDDQFSVERPDGSNFTLKIRSTKLEDSAMYFCASSAIRRLSTDTQYFGPGTRLTVL.